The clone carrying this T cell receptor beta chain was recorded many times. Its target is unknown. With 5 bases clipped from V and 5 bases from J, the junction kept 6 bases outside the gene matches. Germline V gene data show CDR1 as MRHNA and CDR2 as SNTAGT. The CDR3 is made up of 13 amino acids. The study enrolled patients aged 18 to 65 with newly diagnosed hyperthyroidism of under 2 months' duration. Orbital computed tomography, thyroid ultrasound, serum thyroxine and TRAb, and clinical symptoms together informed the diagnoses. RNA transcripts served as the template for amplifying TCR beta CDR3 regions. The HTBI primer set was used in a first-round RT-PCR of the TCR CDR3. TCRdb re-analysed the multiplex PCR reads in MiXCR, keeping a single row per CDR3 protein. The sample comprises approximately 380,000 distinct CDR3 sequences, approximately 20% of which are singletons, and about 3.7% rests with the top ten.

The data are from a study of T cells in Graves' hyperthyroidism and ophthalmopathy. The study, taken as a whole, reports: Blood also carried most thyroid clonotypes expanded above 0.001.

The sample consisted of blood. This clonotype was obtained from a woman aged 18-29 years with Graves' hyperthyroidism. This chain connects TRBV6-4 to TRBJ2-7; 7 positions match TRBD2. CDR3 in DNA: TGTGCCAGCAGTCCGACTAGCACCGACGAGCAGTACTTC. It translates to CASSPTSTDEQYF.